These T cell receptor beta chains were read from a single sample in a study of blood T cells in healthy people across ages. TCRdb re-called the 5' RACE reads through MiXCR, storing one row per CDR3 protein. The sample gives about 570,000 distinct CDR3 sequences, 25% to 30% of which show up once; around a sixth is in the top ten. Sequencing used blood. Receptor source: a woman aged 70-85 years in good health. The CDR3 runs from the conserved cysteine through the conserved F or W. D genes are given only for firm matches. Expanded clones are given a class, and other clones once, few, many or no size at all.

j_call,d_call,clone_size,v_call,cdr3_aa,cdr3_nt
TRBJ1-4,TRBD1,few,TRBV27,CACRDRGHPGANEKLFF,TGTGCCTGCAGGGACAGGGGGCACCCGGGGGCTAATGAAAAACTGTTTTTT
TRBJ2-1,-,-,TRBV7-2,CASSSHRVGYDEQFF,TGTGCCAGCAGCTCCCACAGGGTAGGGTACGATGAGCAGTTCTTC
TRBJ1-1,TRBD1,few,TRBV4-2,CASSQIQGANTEAFF,TGTGCCAGCAGCCAGATTCAGGGGGCCAACACTGAAGCTTTCTTT
TRBJ2-3,-,few,TRBV9,CASSPRGSTQYF,TGTGCCAGCAGCCCTCGGGGCAGCACGCAGTATTTT
TRBJ1-2,-,-,TRBV12-3/TRBV12-4,CASSPSSGTNFNYGYTF,TGTGCCAGCAGTCCTTCTTCCGGGACGAACTTTAACTATGGCTACACCTTC
TRBJ1-6,TRBD1,few,TRBV6-5,CASSYYGTGNSPLHF,TGTGCCAGCAGTTACTACGGGACAGGGAATTCACCCCTCCACTTT
TRBJ2-7,TRBD2,-,TRBV3-1,CASSQPGLAGRNEQYF,TGTGCCAGCAGCCAACCAGGACTAGCGGGGCGGAACGAGCAGTACTTC
TRBJ2-5,TRBD2,few,TRBV6-5,CASTSGKETQYF,TGTGCCAGTACTAGCGGGAAAGAGACCCAGTACTTC
TRBJ1-3,-,-,TRBV10-3,CAISERGNTIYF,TGTGCCATCAGTGAGAGGGGAAACACCATATATTTT
TRBJ1-1,TRBD1,-,TRBV7-9,CASSPQDREEAFF,TGTGCCAGCAGCCCCCAAGACAGGGAGGAAGCTTTCTTT
TRBJ2-7,TRBD2,few,TRBV29-1,CSVEVAGSAYEQYF,TGCAGCGTTGAGGTAGCGGGTTCCGCCTACGAGCAGTACTTC
TRBJ2-1,-,-,TRBV3-1,CASSQMLGRDEQFF,TGTGCCAGCAGCCAAATGCTTGGTAGAGATGAGCAGTTCTTC
TRBJ1-2,TRBD1,few,TRBV14,CASSPQGAGNYGYTF,TGTGCCAGCAGCCCGCAGGGGGCCGGAAACTATGGCTACACCTTC
TRBJ2-1,-,-,TRBV20-1,CSASVQNYEQFF,TGCAGTGCTAGCGTCCAAAACTATGAGCAGTTCTTC
TRBJ2-5,-,-,TRBV7-2,CASSLEGFYGTQYF,TGTGCCAGCAGCTTAGAGGGGTTCTATGGGACCCAGTACTTC
TRBJ2-6,-,-,TRBV4-1,CASSLSNGAFVAGANVLTF,TGCGCCAGCAGCCTTTCAAATGGGGCATTCGTGGCTGGGGCCAACGTCCTGACTTTC
TRBJ2-5,TRBD1,-,TRBV29-1,CSAGTGTETQYF,TGCAGCGCCGGGACAGGGACGGAGACCCAGTACTTC
TRBJ1-5,-,few,TRBV19,CASSMGTYRPQHF,TGTGCCAGTAGTATGGGGACCTATCGGCCCCAGCATTTT
TRBJ2-5,-,-,TRBV12-3/TRBV12-4,CASSLVSGARETQYF,TGTGCCAGCAGTTTGGTCAGTGGGGCCCGGGAGACCCAGTACTTC
TRBJ1-1,TRBD1,few,TRBV5-1,CASSSGTGYVSTEAFF,TGCGCCAGCAGCTCCGGGACAGGTTACGTTAGCACTGAAGCTTTCTTT
TRBJ2-1,TRBD2,-,TRBV7-3,CASSPRTSGVFYNEQFF,TGTGCCAGCAGCCCTCGGACTAGCGGGGTGTTCTACAATGAGCAGTTCTTC
TRBJ2-3,TRBD2,few,TRBV6-2/TRBV6-3,CAGSFGTSDPTDTQYF,TGTGCCGGATCATTTGGGACTAGCGATCCCACAGATACGCAGTATTTT
TRBJ2-4,-,many,TRBV12-3/TRBV12-4,CASSSPGGGVNIQYF,TGTGCCAGCAGTTCCCCGGGAGGGGGCGTAAACATTCAGTACTTC
TRBJ2-5,TRBD1,few,TRBV5-5,CASTTRDLGTGIYRPQETQYF,TGTGCCAGCACCACTAGGGACCTCGGGACAGGGATTTACAGGCCCCAAGAGACCCAGTACTTC
TRBJ2-4,-,-,TRBV30,CAWSARTPGNIQYF,TGTGCCTGGAGTGCTCGGACCCCAGGGAACATTCAGTACTTC
TRBJ1-1,-,few,TRBV11-2,CASSSSTANTEAFF,TGTGCCAGCAGCTCCAGCACTGCGAACACTGAAGCTTTCTTT
TRBJ2-2,-,few,TRBV9,CASSERGANTGELFF,TGTGCCAGCAGCGAGAGGGGGGCGAACACCGGGGAGCTGTTTTTT
TRBJ1-6,-,few,TRBV2,CASSESSGLWNSPLHF,TGTGCCAGCAGTGAGTCATCGGGGTTGTGGAATTCACCCCTCCACTTT
TRBJ2-1,TRBD2,many,TRBV15,CATFSGGARNEQFF,TGTGCCACTTTTAGCGGGGGGGCCAGGAATGAGCAGTTCTTC
TRBJ2-7,-,-,TRBV28,CASAPHGAGLHEQYF,TGTGCCAGCGCCCCACACGGGGCAGGCCTCCACGAGCAGTACTTC
TRBJ2-6,TRBD1,-,TRBV27,CASSPTRTGITGANVLTF,TGTGCCAGCAGTCCTACTCGGACAGGGATAACCGGGGCCAACGTCCTGACTTTC
TRBJ2-7,TRBD2,few,TRBV7-2,CASSLDQGAGGLPYEQYF,TGTGCCAGCAGCTTAGATCAAGGAGCGGGGGGCCTTCCCTACGAGCAGTACTTC
TRBJ2-7,-,few,TRBV20-1,CSARDKTARYEQYF,TGCAGTGCTAGAGATAAAACGGCCCGCTACGAGCAGTACTTC
TRBJ2-1,TRBD2,-,TRBV10-3,CAITGLAGNEQFF,TGTGCCATCACGGGACTAGCGGGTAATGAGCAGTTCTTC
TRBJ2-5,-,-,TRBV19,CASSQRRNQETQYF,TGTGCCAGTTCCCAGCGGAGAAACCAAGAGACCCAGTACTTC
TRBJ1-2,TRBD1,-,TRBV20-1,CSARDVAGGWSGYTF,TGCAGTGCTAGAGATGTGGCAGGGGGTTGGAGCGGCTACACCTTC
TRBJ2-7,TRBD1,-,TRBV5-1,CASSLQTGGSSYEQYF,TGCGCCAGCAGCTTGCAAACAGGGGGCAGCTCCTACGAGCAGTACTTC
TRBJ2-1,TRBD2,-,TRBV24-1,CATSDPTSGGYEQFF,TGTGCCACCAGTGATCCGACTAGCGGGGGATATGAGCAGTTCTTC
TRBJ2-1,TRBD1,-,TRBV4-3,CASSHRDRGLNEQFF,TGCGCCAGCAGCCACCGGGACAGGGGTTTAAATGAGCAGTTCTTC
TRBJ1-4,-,-,TRBV12-3/TRBV12-4,CASSLSFQGLEKLFF,TGTGCCAGCAGTTTAAGCTTCCAGGGCCTAGAAAAACTGTTTTTT
TRBJ1-2,-,few,TRBV5-1,CASSPDNGNYGYTF,TGCGCCAGCAGCCCGGACAACGGGAACTATGGCTACACCTTC
TRBJ2-7,TRBD2,few,TRBV13,CASSSGTSSNEQYF,TGTGCCAGCAGCTCCGGGACTAGCAGTAACGAGCAGTACTTC